The entry below describes one T cell receptor (beta chain). Its antigen is not known. This sample was taken from a study of T cell responses to AZD1222 COVID-19 vaccine. Points from the study as a whole: Only six individuals given AZD1222 were seropositive at baseline. An increase in Spike-specific TCR breadth and depth was observed after two AZD1222 doses.

The ends were cut back, 3 bases at V and 3 bases at J, with 14 bases in the middle. CDR1 is MGHDK and CDR2 is SYGVNS in the germline V gene. This CDR3 comprises 15 residues. TCRdb keeps only in-frame clones here, not all; method: immunoSEQ multiplex PCR. The table records roughly 89,000 clones, more than 75% of them present only once. The chain combines TRBV25-1 with TRBJ1-1; D possibly corresponds to TRBD1 (6 bases). This specimen consisted of peripheral blood, obtained on day 0 of MenACWY control vaccination. The receptor was derived from an adult in good health. The CDR3, as DNA: TGTGCCAGCAGTGACGGGGGGCGCGAGGACACTGAAGCTTTCTTT. Encoded protein: CASSDGGREDTEAFF. Complete variable domain (other parts from reference TRBV25-1 and TRBJ1-1): EADIYQTPRYLVIGTGKKITLECSQTMGHDKMYWYQQDPGMELHLIHYSYGVNSTEKGDLSSESTVSRIRTEHFPLTLESARPSHTSQYLCASSDGGREDTEAFFGQGTRLTVV.